This note documents a single T cell receptor (beta chain) sequence. These data come from a study of Ad26.COV2.S vaccination and SARS-CoV-2 variants. At the level of the study: Intramuscular Ad26.COV2.S doses were given once or twice, 56 days apart.

Treatment indicated: 15 to 20 received Ad26.COV2.S at low or high dose, single or two shots; about 5 received placebo; per-sample allocation not given. After the first vaccine or placebo injection, samples were drawn on day 63. This vaccine is an Ad26 vector that expresses the Wuhan-strain SARS-CoV-2 spike. V shed 4 bases and J shed 3 bases, with 14 bases lying between them. Germline CDR1 and CDR2: SNHLY and FYNNEI. The CDR3 is 15 residues long. Data came from immunoSEQ multiplex PCR; TCRdb stores just in-frame clones and leaves some out. The data show 510,000 or so clones, with around 88% seen just once and over 10% held by the top ten.

This chain connects TRBV2 to TRBJ2-3; D gene uncertain. This sample comprised peripheral blood, obtained in a trial of Ad26.COV2.S vaccine versus placebo. The source of this sequence is a person aged 18 to 59 who received the Ad26.COV2.S COVID-19 vaccine or a placebo. The CDR3 here is CASSGERAWTDTQYF. The CDR3 nucleotides are TGTGCCAGCAGTGGAGAGCGTGCGTGGACAGATACGCAGTATTTT.